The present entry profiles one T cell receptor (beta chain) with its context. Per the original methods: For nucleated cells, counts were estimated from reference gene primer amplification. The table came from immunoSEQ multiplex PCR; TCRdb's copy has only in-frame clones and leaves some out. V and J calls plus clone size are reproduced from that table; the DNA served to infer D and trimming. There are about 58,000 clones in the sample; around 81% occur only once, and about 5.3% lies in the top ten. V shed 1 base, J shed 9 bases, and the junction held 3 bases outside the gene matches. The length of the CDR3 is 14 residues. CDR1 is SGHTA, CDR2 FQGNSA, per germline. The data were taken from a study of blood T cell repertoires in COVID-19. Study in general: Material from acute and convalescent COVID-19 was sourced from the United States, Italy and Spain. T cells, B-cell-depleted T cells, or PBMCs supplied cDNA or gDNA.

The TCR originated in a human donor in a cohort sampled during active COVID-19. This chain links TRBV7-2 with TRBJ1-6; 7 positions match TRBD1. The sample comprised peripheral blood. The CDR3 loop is CASSLDRGGSPLHF. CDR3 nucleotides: TGTGCCAGCAGCTTAGACAGGGGAGGTTCACCCCTCCACTTT.